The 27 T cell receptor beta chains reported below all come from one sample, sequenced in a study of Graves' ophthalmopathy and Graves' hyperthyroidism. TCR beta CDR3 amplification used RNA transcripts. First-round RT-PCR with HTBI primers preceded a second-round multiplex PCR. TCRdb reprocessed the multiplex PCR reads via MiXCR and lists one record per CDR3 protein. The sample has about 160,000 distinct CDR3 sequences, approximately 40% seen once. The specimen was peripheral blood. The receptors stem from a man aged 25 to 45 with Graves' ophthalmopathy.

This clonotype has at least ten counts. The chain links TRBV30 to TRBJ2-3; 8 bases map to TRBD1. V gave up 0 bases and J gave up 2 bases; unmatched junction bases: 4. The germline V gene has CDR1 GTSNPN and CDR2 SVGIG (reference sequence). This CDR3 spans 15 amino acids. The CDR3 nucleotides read TGTGCCTGGAGTGTCACAGGGGGGTACACAGATACGCAGTATTTT. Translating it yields CAWSVTGGYTDTQYF.

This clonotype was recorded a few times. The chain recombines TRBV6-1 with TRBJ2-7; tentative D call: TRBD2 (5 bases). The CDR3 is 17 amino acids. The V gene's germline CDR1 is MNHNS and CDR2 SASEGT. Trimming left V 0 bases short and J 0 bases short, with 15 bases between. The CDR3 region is CASSEAIGWRSSYEQYF. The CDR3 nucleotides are TGTGCCAGCAGTGAAGCGATTGGCTGGAGGAGCTCCTACGAGCAGTACTTC.

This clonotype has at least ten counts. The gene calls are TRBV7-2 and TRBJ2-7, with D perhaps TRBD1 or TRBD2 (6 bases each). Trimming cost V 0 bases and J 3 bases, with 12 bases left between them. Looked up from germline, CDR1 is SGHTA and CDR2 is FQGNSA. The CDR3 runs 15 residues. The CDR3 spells CASSLAGGVVYEQYF. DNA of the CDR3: TGTGCCAGCAGCTTAGCGGGGGGCGTGGTCTACGAGCAGTACTTC. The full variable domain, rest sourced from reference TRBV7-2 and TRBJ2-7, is GAGVSQSPSNKVTEKGKDVELRCDPISGHTALYWYRQSLGQGLEFLIYFQGNSAPDKSGLPSDRFSAERTGGSVSTLTIQRTQQEDSAVYLCASSLAGGVVYEQYFGPGTRLTVT.

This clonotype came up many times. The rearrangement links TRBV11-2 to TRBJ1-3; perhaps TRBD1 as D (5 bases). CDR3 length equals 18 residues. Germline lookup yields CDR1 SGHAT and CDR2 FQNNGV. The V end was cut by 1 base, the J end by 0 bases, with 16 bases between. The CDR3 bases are TGTGCCAGCAGCTTAGTCGGGGGTGCCTGGGACTCTGGAAACACCATATATTTT. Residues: CASSLVGGAWDSGNTIYF.

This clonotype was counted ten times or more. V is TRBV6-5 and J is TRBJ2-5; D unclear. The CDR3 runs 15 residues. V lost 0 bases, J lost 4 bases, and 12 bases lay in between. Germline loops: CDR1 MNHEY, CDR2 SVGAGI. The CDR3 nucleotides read TGTGCCAGCAGTTACTCGATAGGGCGCGGAGAGACCCAGTACTTC. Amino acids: CASSYSIGRGETQYF.

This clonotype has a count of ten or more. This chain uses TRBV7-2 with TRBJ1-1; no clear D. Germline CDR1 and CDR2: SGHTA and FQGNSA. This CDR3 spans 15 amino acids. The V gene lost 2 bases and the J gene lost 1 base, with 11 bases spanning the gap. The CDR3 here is CASSLNGGENTEAFF. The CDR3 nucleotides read TGTGCCAGCAGCTTAAATGGCGGGGAGAACACTGAAGCTTTCTTT.

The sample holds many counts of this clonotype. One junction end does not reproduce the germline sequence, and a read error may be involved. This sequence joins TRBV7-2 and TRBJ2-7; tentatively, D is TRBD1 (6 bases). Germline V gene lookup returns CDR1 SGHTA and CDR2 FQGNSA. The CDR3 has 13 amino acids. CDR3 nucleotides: TGTGCCAGCAGCGACCCGTCAGGGGCCATGTCGAACTTC. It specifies CASSDPSGAMSNF.

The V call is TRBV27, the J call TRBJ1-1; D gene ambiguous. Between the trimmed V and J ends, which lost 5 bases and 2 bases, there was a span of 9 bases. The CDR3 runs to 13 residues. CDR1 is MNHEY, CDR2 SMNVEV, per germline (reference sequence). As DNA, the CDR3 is TGTGCCAGCAGTAAAAATTTAAACACTGAAGCTTTCTTT. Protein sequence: CASSKNLNTEAFF.

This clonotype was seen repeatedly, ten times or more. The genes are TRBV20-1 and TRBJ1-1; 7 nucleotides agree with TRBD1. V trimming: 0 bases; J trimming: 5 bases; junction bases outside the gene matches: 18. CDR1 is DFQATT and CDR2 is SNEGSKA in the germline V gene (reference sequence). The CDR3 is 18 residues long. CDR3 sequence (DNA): TGCAGTGCTAGAGATTTCAGGGGGGGGCCCGGCAGGGAAACTGAAGCTTTCTTT. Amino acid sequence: CSARDFRGGPGRETEAFF.

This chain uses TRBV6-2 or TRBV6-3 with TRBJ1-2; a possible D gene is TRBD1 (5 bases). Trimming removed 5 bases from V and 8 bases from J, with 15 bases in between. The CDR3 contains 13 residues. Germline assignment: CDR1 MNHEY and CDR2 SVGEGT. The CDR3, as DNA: TGTGCCAGCAGTCAGGGTTTCGGGAGCGGCTACACCTTC. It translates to CASSQGFGSGYTF.

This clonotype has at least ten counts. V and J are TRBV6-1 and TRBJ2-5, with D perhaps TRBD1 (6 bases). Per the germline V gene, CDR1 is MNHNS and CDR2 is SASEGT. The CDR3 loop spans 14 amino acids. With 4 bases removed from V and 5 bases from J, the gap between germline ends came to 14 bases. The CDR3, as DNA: TGTGCCAGCAGTGCCGGACAGCCGCCCGAGACCCAGTACTTC. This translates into CASSAGQPPETQYF.

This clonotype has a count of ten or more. The CDR3 here is CASSPDSSNQPQHF. The DNA of the CDR3 is TGTGCCAGCAGCCCTGACAGTAGCAATCAGCCCCAGCATTTT. The J gene is TRBJ1-5, the V gene TRBV6-4, with D perhaps TRBD1 (5 bases). Germline assignment: CDR1 MRHNA and CDR2 SNTAGT. V lost 6 bases and J lost 0, with 9 bases in between. This CDR3 is built from 14 residues.

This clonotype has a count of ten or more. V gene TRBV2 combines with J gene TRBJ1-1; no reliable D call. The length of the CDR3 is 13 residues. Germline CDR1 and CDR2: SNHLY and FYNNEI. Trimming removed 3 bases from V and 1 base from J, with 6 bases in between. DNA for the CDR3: TGTGCCAGCAGTGAGATCGAGAACACTGAAGCTTTCTTT. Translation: CASSEIENTEAFF.

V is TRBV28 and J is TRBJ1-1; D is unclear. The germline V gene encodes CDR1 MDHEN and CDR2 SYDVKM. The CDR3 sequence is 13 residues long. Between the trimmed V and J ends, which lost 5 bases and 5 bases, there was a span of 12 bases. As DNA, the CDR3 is TGTGCCAGCAGTACTCCAGCGGGAACTGAAGCTTTCTTT. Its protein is CASSTPAGTEAFF.

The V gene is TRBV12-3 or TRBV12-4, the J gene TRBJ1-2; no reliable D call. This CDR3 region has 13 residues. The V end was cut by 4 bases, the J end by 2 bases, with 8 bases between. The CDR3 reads CASSSPMNYGYTF. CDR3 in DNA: TGTGCCAGCAGTTCTCCTATGAACTATGGCTACACCTTC.

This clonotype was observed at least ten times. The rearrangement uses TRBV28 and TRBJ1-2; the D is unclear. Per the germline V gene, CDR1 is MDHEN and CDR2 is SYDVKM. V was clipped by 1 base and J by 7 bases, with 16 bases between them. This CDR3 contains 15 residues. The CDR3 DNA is TGTGCCAGCAGTTTATTGGGTGATCCCCCCCGTGGCTACACCTTC. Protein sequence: CASSLLGDPPRGYTF.

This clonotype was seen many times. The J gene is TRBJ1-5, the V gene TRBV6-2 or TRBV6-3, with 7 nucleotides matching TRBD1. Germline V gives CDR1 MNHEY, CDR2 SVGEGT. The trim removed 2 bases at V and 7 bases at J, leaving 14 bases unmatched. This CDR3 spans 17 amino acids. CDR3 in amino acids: CASSYAGDSGRRQPQHF. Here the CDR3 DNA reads TGTGCCAGCAGTTACGCCGGGGACAGCGGACGAAGGCAGCCCCAGCATTTT.

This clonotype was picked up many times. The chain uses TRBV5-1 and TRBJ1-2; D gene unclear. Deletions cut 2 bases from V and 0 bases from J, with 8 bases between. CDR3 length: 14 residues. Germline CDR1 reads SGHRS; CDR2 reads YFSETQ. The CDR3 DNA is TGCGCCAGCAGCTTCGGACCCTCTAACTATGGCTACACCTTC. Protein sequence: CASSFGPSNYGYTF.

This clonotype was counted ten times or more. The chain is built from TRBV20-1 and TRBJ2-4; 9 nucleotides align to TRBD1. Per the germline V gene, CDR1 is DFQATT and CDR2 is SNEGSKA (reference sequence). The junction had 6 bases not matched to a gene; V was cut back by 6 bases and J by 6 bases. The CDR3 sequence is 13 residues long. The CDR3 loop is CSAWTGQGNIQYF. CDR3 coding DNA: TGCAGTGCGTGGACGGGACAGGGAAACATTCAGTACTTC.

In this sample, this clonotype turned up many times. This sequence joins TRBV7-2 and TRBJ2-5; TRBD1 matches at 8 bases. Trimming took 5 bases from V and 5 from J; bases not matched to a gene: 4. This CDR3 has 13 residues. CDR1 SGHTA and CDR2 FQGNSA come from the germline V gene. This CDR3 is CASSPRDRETQYF. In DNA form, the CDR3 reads TGTGCCAGCAGCCCCCGGGACAGGGAGACCCAGTACTTC.

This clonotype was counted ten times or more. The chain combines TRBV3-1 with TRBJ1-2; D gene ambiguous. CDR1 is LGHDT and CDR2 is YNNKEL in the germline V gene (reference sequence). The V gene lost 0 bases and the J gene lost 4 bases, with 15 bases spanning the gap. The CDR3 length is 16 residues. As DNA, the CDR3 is TGTGCCAGCAGCCAAGAATTATATCCGTACCTCTATGGCTACACCTTC. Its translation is CASSQELYPYLYGYTF.

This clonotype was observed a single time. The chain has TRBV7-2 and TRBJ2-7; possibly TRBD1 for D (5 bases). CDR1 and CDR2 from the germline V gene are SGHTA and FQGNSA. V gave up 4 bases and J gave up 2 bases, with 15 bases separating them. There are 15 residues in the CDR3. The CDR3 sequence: CASSSRQGIPYEQYF. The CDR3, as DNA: TGTGCCAGCAGCTCGCGGCAGGGAATCCCCTACGAGCAGTACTTC.

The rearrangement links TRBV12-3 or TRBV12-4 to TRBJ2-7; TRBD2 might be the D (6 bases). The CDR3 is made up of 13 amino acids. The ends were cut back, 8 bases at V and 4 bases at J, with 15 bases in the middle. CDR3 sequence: CASHAGMGYEQYF. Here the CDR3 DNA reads TGTGCCAGCCACGCGGGAATGGGGTACGAGCAGTACTTC.

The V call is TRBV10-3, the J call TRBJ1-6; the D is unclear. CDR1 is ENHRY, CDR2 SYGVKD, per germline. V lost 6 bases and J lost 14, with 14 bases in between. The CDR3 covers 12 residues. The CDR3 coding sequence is TGTGCCATCAGCGAAAAAAAAGGGTCCCTCCACTTT. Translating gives CAISEKKGSLHF.

CDR3 region: CASSQGGSVYEQYF. The CDR3 DNA is TGTGCCAGCTCTCAAGGGGGCAGTGTCTACGAGCAGTACTTC. The chain carries TRBV12-3 or TRBV12-4 and TRBJ2-7; 7 bases align to TRBD1. The CDR3 runs to 14 residues. V was pared by 8 bases and J by 3 bases, with 10 bases of the junction left unmatched.

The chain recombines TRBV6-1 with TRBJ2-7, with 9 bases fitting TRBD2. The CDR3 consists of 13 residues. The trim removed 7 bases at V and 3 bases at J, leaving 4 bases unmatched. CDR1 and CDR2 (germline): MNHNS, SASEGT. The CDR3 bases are TGTGCCAGCACGCGGGAGGGCCTCTACGAGCAGTACTTC. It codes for CASTREGLYEQYF.

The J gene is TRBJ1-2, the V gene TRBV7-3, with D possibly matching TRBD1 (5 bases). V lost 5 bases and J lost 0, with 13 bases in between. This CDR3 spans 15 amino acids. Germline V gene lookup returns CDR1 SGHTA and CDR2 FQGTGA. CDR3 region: CASSPAAGTNYGYTF. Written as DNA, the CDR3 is TGTGCCAGCAGCCCGGCGGCAGGGACTAACTATGGCTACACCTTC.